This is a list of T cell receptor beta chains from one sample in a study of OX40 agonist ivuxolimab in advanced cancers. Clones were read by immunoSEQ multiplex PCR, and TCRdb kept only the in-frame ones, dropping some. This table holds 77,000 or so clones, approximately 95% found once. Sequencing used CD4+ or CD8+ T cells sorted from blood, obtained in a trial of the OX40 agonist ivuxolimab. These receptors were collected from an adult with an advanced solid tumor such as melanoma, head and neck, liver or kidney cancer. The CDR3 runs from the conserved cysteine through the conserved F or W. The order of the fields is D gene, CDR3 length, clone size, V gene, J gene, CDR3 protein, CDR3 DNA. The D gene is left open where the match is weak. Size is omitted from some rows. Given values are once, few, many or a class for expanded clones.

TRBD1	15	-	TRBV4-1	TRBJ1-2	CASSPRFGTAHGYTF	TGCGCCAGCAGCCCCCGATTTGGGACAGCTCATGGCTACACCTTC
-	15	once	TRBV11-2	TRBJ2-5	CASSPNPRVSETQYF	TGTGCCAGCAGCCCAAATCCCAGGGTATCAGAGACCCAGTACTTC
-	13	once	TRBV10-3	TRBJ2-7	CAISESHGYEQYF	TGTGCCATCAGTGAGTCGCATGGCTACGAGCAGTACTTC
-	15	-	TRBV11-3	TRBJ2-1	CASSLWSSESYEQFF	TGTGCCAGCAGCTTATGGTCCAGCGAATCCTATGAGCAGTTCTTC
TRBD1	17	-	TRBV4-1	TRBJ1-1	CASSLLQGQGANTEAFF	TGCGCCAGCAGCCTCCTGCAGGGACAGGGGGCGAACACTGAAGCTTTCTTT
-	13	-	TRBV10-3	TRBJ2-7	CAISETGPYEQYF	TGTGCCATCAGTGAAACAGGGCCCTACGAGCAGTACTTC
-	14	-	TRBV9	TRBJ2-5	CASSVGDFEETQYF	TGTGCCAGCAGCGTAGGAGATTTTGAAGAGACCCAGTACTTC
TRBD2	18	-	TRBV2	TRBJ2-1	CASGQGRVAGANYNEQFF	TGTGCCAGCGGTCAGGGACGAGTAGCGGGCGCGAATTACAATGAGCAGTTCTTC
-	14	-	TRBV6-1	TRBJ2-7	CASSPRAGEYEQYF	TGTGCCAGCAGTCCCAGGGCAGGGGAGTACGAGCAGTACTTC
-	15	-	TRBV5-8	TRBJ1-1	CASSLAHRWDTEAFF	TGTGCCAGCAGCTTGGCGCACAGGTGGGACACTGAAGCTTTCTTT
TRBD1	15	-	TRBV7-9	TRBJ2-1	CASSQGVGSPNEQFF	TGTGCCAGCAGCCAGGGGGTTGGGAGCCCCAATGAGCAGTTCTTC
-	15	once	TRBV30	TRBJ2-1	CAWSVGGGIADEQFF	TGTGCCTGGAGTGTTGGAGGGGGTATAGCCGATGAGCAGTTCTTC
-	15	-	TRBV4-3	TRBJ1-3	CASSQGSGTGNTIYF	TGCGCCAGCAGCCAAGGGTCAGGGACTGGAAACACCATATATTTT
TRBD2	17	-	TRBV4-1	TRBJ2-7	CASSSLVGAGGIYEQYF	TGCGCCAGCAGTTCCCTCGTTGGAGCGGGGGGGATCTACGAGCAGTACTTC
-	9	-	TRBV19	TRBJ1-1	CASSPQAFF	TGTGCCAGTAGTCCCCAGGCTTTCTTT
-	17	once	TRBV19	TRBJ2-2	CASSIVGRPGNTGELFF	TGTGCCAGTAGTATAGTTGGGCGTCCCGGGAACACCGGGGAGCTGTTTTTT
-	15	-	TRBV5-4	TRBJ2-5	CASSLVGGVRETQYF	TGTGCCAGCAGCTTGGTTGGCGGGGTGCGGGAGACCCAGTACTTC
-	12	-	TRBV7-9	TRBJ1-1	CASSLEVYEAFF	TGTGCCAGCAGCTTAGAAGTTTATGAAGCTTTCTTT
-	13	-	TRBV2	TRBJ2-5	CARGGQYQETQYF	TGTGCCAGGGGGGGGCAGTACCAAGAGACCCAGTACTTC
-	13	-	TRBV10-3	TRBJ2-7	CAIRTDTPYEQYF	TGTGCCATCAGAACGGACACTCCCTACGAGCAGTACTTC
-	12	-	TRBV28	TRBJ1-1	CASSQWGGVAFF	TGTGCCAGCAGCCAGTGGGGGGGTGTGGCTTTCTTT
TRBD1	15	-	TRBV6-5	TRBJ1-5	CASRENRGGNQPQHF	TGTGCCAGCAGAGAGAACAGGGGAGGCAATCAGCCCCAGCATTTT
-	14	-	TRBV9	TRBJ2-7	CASSATGEAYEQYF	TGTGCCAGCAGCGCCACAGGGGAGGCCTACGAGCAGTACTTC
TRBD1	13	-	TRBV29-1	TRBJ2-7	CSVARDSSYEQYF	TGCAGCGTGGCCCGGGACAGCTCCTACGAGCAGTACTTC
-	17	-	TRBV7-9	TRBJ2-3	CASSSQAPRLSTDTQYF	TGTGCCAGCAGCTCGCAAGCCCCCAGATTAAGCACAGATACGCAGTATTTT
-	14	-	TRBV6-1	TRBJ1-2	CASSDLGYGYGYTF	TGTGCCAGCAGTGATTTGGGGTATGGCTATGGCTACACCTTC
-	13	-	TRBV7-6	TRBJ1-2	CASSSGGGYGYTF	TGTGCCAGCAGCTCGGGTGGGGGCTATGGCTACACCTTC
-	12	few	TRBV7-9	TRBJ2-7	CASSLSGSEQYF	TGTGCCAGCAGCTTATCGGGGTCCGAGCAGTACTTC
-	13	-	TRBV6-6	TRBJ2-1	CASGLNSYNEQFF	TGTGCCAGCGGACTTAACTCCTACAATGAGCAGTTCTTC
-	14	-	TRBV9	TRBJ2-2	CASALRLTTGELFF	TGTGCCAGCGCCCTGAGACTCACCACCGGGGAGCTGTTTTTT
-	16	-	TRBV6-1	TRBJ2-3	CASSVGVTASTDTQYF	TGTGCCAGCAGTGTTGGGGTAACAGCCTCCACAGATACGCAGTATTTT
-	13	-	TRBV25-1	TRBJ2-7	CASSAEDSYEQYF	TGTGCCAGCAGTGCCGAAGACTCCTACGAGCAGTACTTC
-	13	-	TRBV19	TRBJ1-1	CASSMSGYTEAFF	TGTGCCAGTAGTATGTCGGGATACACTGAAGCTTTCTTT
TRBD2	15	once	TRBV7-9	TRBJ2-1	CASSYTSGRADEQFF	TGTGCCAGCAGCTACACTAGCGGGAGGGCCGATGAGCAGTTCTTC
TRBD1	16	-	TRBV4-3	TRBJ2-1	CASSQDSAGGFNEQFF	TGCGCCAGCAGCCAAGATTCGGCAGGGGGATTCAATGAGCAGTTCTTC
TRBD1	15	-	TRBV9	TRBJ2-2	CASSRGTGNGGELFF	TGTGCCAGCAGCCGGGGGACAGGGAATGGTGGGGAGCTGTTTTTT
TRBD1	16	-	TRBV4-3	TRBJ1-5	CASSQGWTGVSQPQHF	TGCGCCAGCAGCCAAGGGTGGACAGGGGTGAGCCAGCCCCAGCATTTT
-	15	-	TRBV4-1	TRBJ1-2	CASSLREGDFYGYTF	TGCGCCAGCAGCCTCAGGGAAGGGGATTTCTATGGCTACACCTTC
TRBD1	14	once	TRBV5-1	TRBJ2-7	CASSLAGGPYEQYF	TGCGCCAGCAGCTTGGCAGGGGGACCCTACGAGCAGTACTTC
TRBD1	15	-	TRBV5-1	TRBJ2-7	CASSPYRTGENEQYF	TGCGCCAGCAGCCCTTATCGGACAGGGGAAAACGAGCAGTACTTC